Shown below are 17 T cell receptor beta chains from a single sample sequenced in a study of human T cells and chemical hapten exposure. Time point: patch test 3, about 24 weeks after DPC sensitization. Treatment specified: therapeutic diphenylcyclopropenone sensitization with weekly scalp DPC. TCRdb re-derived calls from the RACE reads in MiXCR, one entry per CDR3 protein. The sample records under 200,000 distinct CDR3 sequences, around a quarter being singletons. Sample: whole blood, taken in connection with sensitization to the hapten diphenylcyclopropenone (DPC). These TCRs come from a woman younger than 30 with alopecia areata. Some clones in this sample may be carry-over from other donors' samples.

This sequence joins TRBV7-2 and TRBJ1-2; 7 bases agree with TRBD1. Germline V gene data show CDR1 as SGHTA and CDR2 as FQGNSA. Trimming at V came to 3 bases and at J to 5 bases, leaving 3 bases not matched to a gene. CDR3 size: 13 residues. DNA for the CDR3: TGTGCCAGCAGCTTCGACAGGGAATATGGCTACACCTTC. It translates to CASSFDREYGYTF.

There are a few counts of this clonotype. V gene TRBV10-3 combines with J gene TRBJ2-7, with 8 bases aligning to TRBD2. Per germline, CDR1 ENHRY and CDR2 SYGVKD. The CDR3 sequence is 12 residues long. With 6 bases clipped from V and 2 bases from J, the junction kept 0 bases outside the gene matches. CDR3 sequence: CAISGGAYEQYF. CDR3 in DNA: TGTGCCATCAGCGGGGGGGCCTACGAGCAGTACTTC.

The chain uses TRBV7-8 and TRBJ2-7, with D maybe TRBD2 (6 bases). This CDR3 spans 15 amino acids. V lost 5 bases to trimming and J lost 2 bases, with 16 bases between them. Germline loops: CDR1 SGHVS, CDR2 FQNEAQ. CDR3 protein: CASSLERAAPYEQYF. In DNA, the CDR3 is TGTGCCAGCAGCCTTGAGCGGGCAGCCCCCTACGAGCAGTACTTC.

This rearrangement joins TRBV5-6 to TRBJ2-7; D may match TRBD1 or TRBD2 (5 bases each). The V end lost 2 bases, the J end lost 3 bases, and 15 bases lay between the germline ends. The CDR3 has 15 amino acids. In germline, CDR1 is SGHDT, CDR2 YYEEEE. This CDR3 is CASSLGRGAYYEQYF. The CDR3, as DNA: TGTGCCAGCAGCTTAGGGCGAGGGGCCTACTACGAGCAGTACTTC.

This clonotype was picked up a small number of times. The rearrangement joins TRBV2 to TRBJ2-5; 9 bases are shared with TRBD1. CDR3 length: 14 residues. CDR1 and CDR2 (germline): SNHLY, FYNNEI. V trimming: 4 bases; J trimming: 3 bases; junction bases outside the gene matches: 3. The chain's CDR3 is CASSADRGEETQYF. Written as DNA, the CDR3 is TGTGCCAGCAGTGCGGACAGGGGAGAAGAGACCCAGTACTTC. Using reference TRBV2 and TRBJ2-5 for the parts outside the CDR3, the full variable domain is EPEVTQTPSHQVTQMGQEVILRCVPISNHLYFYWYRQILGQKVEFLVSFYNNEISEKSEIFDDQFSVERPDGSNFTLKIRSTKLEDSAMYFCASSADRGEETQYFGPGTRLLVL.

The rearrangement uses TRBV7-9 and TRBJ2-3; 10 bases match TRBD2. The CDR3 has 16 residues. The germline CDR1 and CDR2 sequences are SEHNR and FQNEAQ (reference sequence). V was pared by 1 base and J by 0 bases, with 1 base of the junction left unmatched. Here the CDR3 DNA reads TGTGCCAGCAGCTTAGAACTAGCGGGGAGCACAGATACGCAGTATTTT. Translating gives CASSLELAGSTDTQYF. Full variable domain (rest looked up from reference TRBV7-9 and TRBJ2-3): DTGVSQNPRHKITKRGQNVTFRCDPISEHNRLYWYRQTLGQGPEFLTYFQNEAQLEKSRLLSDRFSAERPKGSFSTLEIQRTEQGDSAMYLCASSLELAGSTDTQYFGPGTRLTVL.

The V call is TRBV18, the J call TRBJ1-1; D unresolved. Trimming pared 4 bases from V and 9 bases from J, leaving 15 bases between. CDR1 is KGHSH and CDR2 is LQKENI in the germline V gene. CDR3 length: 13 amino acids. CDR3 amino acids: CASSLTTDVKAFF. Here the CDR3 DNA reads TGTGCCAGCTCACTCACGACGGACGTGAAAGCTTTCTTT.

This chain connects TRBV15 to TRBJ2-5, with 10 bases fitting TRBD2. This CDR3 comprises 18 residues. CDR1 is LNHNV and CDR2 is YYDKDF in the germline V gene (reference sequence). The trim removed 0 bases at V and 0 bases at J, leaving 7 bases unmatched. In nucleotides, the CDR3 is TGTGCCACCAGCAGAGATCTCCTAGCGGGGGCCTACCAAGAGACCCAGTACTTC. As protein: CATSRDLLAGAYQETQYF. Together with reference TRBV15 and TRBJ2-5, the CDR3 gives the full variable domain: DAMVIQNPRYQVTQFGKPVTLSCSQTLNHNVMYWYQQKSSQAPKLLFHYYDKDFNNEADTPDNFQSRRPNTSFCFLDIRSPGLGDTAMYLCATSRDLLAGAYQETQYFGPGTRLLVL.

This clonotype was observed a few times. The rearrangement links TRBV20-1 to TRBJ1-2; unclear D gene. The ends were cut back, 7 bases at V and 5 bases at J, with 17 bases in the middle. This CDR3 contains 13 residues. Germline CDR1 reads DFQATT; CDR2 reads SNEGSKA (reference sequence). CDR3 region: CSGPDTEGYGYTF. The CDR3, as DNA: TGCAGTGGCCCCGACACAGAGGGTTATGGCTACACCTTC.

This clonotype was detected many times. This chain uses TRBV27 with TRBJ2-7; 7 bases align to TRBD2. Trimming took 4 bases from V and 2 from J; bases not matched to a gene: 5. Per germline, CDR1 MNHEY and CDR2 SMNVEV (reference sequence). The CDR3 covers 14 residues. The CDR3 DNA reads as TGTGCCAGCAGTTCCGAGCGGGAAGCCTACGAGCAGTACTTC. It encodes CASSSEREAYEQYF.

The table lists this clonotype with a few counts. The CDR3 sequence is CASSATGGVETQYF. CDR3 in DNA: TGTGCCAGCAGCGCGACAGGGGGCGTTGAGACCCAGTACTTC. The chain combines TRBV7-8 with TRBJ2-5; 10 bases agree with TRBD1. CDR1 SGHVS and CDR2 FQNEAQ come from the germline V gene. This CDR3 comprises 14 residues. V gave up 5 bases and J gave up 5 bases; unmatched junction bases: 5. Full variable domain (remainder filled in from reference TRBV7-8 and TRBJ2-5): GAGVSQSPRYKVAKRGQDVALRCDPISGHVSLFWYQQALGQGPEFLTYFQNEAQLDKSGLPSDRFFAERPEGSVSTLKIQRTQQEDSAVYLCASSATGGVETQYFGPGTRLLVL.

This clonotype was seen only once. CDR3 region: CSAPGNLDVGETQYF. In DNA form, the CDR3 reads TGCAGTGCACCGGGGAACCTAGACGTAGGAGAGACCCAGTACTTC. This rearrangement joins TRBV20-1 to TRBJ2-5, with a tentative D call TRBD2 (5 bases). This CDR3 has 15 residues. V lost 6 bases and J lost 4, with 21 bases in between. CDR1 and CDR2 (germline): DFQATT, SNEGSKA (reference sequence).

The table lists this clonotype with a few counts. CDR3 in amino acids: CATSDRERNEQFF. The CDR3, as DNA: TGTGCCACCAGTGATAGGGAAAGGAATGAGCAGTTCTTC. The chain has TRBV24-1 and TRBJ2-1; D gene uncertain. CDR1 and CDR2 from the germline V gene are KGHDR and SFDVKD. The CDR3 totals 13 residues. The V and J ends lost 3 bases and 7 bases respectively, with 9 bases between them.

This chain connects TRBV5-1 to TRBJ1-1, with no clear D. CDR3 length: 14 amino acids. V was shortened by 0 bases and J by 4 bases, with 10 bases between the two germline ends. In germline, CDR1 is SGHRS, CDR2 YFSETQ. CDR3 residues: CASSLGGYGTEAFF. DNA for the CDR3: TGCGCCAGCAGCTTGGGAGGGTACGGCACTGAAGCTTTCTTT.

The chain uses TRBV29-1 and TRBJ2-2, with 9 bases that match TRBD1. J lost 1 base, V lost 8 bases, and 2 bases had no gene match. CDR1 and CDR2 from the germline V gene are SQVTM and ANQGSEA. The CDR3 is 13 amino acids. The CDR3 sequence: CSTDRGNTGELFF. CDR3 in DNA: TGCAGCACGGACAGGGGGAACACCGGGGAGCTGTTTTTT.

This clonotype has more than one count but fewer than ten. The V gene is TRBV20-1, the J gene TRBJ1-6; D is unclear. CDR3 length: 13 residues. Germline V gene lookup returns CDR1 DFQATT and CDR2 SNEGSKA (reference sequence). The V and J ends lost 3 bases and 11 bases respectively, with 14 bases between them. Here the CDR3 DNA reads TGCAGTGCTAGGGCCCGGGAGTCTGCACCCCTCCACTTT. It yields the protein CSARARESAPLHF.

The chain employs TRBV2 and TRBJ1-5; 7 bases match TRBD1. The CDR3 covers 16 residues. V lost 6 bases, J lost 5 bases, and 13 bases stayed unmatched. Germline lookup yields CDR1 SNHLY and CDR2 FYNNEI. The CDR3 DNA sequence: TGTGCCAGCAGCCCAATGGGACAGATAGGGTATCAGCCCCAGCATTTT. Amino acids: CASSPMGQIGYQPQHF.